The 27 T cell receptor beta chains in this list originate from one sample, sequenced in a study of post-analysis software for immune sequencing data. Antigens of these TCRs are unknown. Study outcomes and limitations: The five TRBV segments detected at higher frequency in patients than in controls included TRBV5-6, TRBV5-1 and TRBV20-1.

The TCR beta cDNA libraries contained unique molecular identifiers. TCRdb reanalysed the PCR reads using MiXCR and keeps one entry per CDR3 protein. The data contain about 500,000 distinct CDR3 sequences, under 55% of them singletons. The sample taken for sequencing was blood. The receptors derive from a girl aged 5-17 years with multiple sclerosis.

Regarding this clonotype: The junction shows a germline mismatch at one end, possibly a read error. The chain is built from TRBV14 and TRBJ2-7, with a tentative D call TRBD1 (5 bases). The CDR3 loop spans 13 amino acids. CDR1 and CDR2 from the germline V gene are SGHDN and FVKESK. The CDR3 loop is CASSQPGPYEQYF. CDR3 nucleotide sequence: TGTGCCAGTAGCCAACCAGGGCCCTACGAGCAGTACTTC.

The chain is built from TRBV7-6 and TRBJ2-3, with 7 positions matching TRBD1. Trimming at V came to 5 bases and at J to 2 bases, leaving 7 bases not matched to a gene. This CDR3 has 15 amino acids. CDR1 SGHVS and CDR2 FNYEAQ come from the germline V gene. CDR3 loop: CASSLITGATDTQYF. In nucleotides, the CDR3 is TGTGCCAGCAGCCTCATTACAGGGGCCACAGATACGCAGTATTTT. Complete variable domain (other parts from reference TRBV7-6 and TRBJ2-3): GAGVSQSPRYKVTKRGQDVALRCDPISGHVSLYWYRQALGQGPEFLTYFNYEAQQDKSGLPNDRFSAERPEGSISTLTIQRTEQRDSAMYRCASSLITGATDTQYFGPGTRLTVL.

This clonotype has just a few counts. V gene TRBV28 combines with J gene TRBJ2-7; D perhaps matches TRBD1 (6 bases). This CDR3 is built from 15 residues. V was shortened by 1 base and J by 2 bases, with 12 bases between the two germline ends. Germline V gene sequence: CDR1 MDHEN, CDR2 SYDVKM. CDR3 sequence (DNA): TGTGCCAGCAGTTTATACGAGGGACAAGCCTACGAGCAGTACTTC. It is translated as CASSLYEGQAYEQYF.

The chain uses TRBV7-8 and TRBJ1-4; D ambiguous. Between the trimmed V and J ends, which lost 5 bases and 8 bases, there was a span of 15 bases. Germline V gene sequence: CDR1 SGHVS, CDR2 FQNEAQ. The CDR3 sequence is 14 residues long. CDR3 sequence: CASSPRTGEEKLFF. CDR3 nucleotides: TGTGCCAGCAGCCCTCGGACTGGGGAAGAAAAACTGTTTTTT.

V usage is TRBV28 and J usage is TRBJ1-1; D is possibly TRBD1 (6 bases). The CDR3 contains 13 residues. Per germline, CDR1 MDHEN and CDR2 SYDVKM. Between the trimmed V and J ends, which lost 6 bases and 11 bases, there was a span of 19 bases. This CDR3 reads CASSWGRTGAAFF. The CDR3 coding sequence is TGTGCCAGCAGCTGGGGACGGACGGGGGCGGCTTTCTTT.

The gene calls are TRBV6-5 and TRBJ2-2; 7 nucleotides match TRBD2. The CDR3 loop spans 13 amino acids. The germline V gene has CDR1 MNHEY and CDR2 SVGAGI. Trimming removed 5 bases from V and 6 bases from J; junction bases left unmatched: 3. This chain's CDR3 is CASSQAGPGELFF. The DNA for the CDR3 is TGTGCCAGCAGTCAAGCGGGACCCGGGGAGCTGTTTTTT.

The rearrangement links TRBV7-2 to TRBJ2-3; 8 bases are shared with TRBD2. V lost 4 bases and J lost 3; bases outside the gene matches: 9. CDR3 size: 16 residues. The germline V gene has CDR1 SGHTA and CDR2 FQGNSA. As DNA, the CDR3 is TGTGCCAGCAGCTCAAACGGGGGGGGAGAGACAGATACGCAGTATTTT. Protein product: CASSSNGGGETDTQYF.

The rearrangement links TRBV3-1 to TRBJ2-7, with a possible D match to TRBD1 (6 bases). Gene TRBJ2-5 matches the end of the DNA better, so the J call may be wrong. The length of the CDR3 is 14 residues. The germline V gene encodes CDR1 LGHDT and CDR2 YNNKEL (reference sequence). This CDR3 reads CASSQTGTEETQYF. The CDR3 region has the DNA TGTGCCAGCAGCCAAACAGGGACGGAGGAGACCCAGTACTTC.

The rearrangement joins TRBV5-1 to TRBJ1-6, with no clear D. V lost 2 bases, J lost 8 bases, and 14 bases lay in between. Germline V gene data show CDR1 as SGHRS and CDR2 as YFSETQ. CDR3 size: 15 residues. The DNA of the CDR3 is TGCGCCAGCAGCTTCCTACGGGGATCGGATTCACCCCTCCACTTT. Translated, it gives CASSFLRGSDSPLHF.

Worth noting for this clonotype: An end of the junction does not agree with germline; a read error may underlie this. V and J are TRBV28 and TRBJ2-3, with 7 nucleotides matching TRBD2. Germline assignment: CDR1 MDHEN and CDR2 SYDVKM. The CDR3 consists of 15 residues. The CDR3 nucleotides are TGTGCCAGCAGATCCGGGACTACCCAGACAGATGCGCAGTATTTT. This encodes CASRSGTTQTDAQYF.

The CDR3 loop reads CASSPLLGGKGEQFF. CDR3 nucleotide sequence: TGTGCCAGCAGTCCCTTACTGGGAGGCAAGGGTGAGCAGTTCTTC. The chain carries TRBV6-4 and TRBJ2-1; TRBD2 might be the D (6 bases). Germline CDR1 reads MRHNA; CDR2 reads SNTAGT. Deletions cut 5 bases from V and 9 bases from J, with 20 bases between. CDR3 length: 15 amino acids.

This clonotype has more than one count but fewer than ten. The chain's CDR3 is CASSAPPGQDNSPLHF. Here the CDR3 DNA reads TGTGCCAGCAGTGCTCCCCCGGGACAAGATAATTCACCCCTCCACTTT. This sequence joins TRBV28 and TRBJ1-6; TRBD1 is a possible D gene (6 bases). CDR1 is MDHEN, CDR2 SYDVKM, per germline. This CDR3 region has 16 residues. Trimming took off 5 bases at V and 5 bases at J, with 16 bases between the two ends.

The J gene is TRBJ2-7, the V gene TRBV15; TRBD1 might be the D (5 bases). CDR1 LNHNV and CDR2 YYDKDF come from the germline V gene (reference sequence). The ends were cut back, 1 base at V and 2 bases at J, with 9 bases in the middle. The CDR3 totals 14 residues. CDR3 in DNA: TGTGCCACCAGCAGAGCAGGGATCGCCTACGAGCAGTACTTC. Its translation is CATSRAGIAYEQYF.

This clonotype was seen a handful of times. The V call is TRBV27, the J call TRBJ2-5, with 9 bases fitting TRBD2. Germline V gene sequence: CDR1 MNHEY, CDR2 SMNVEV (reference sequence). There are 21 residues in the CDR3. V was clipped by 6 bases and J by 0 bases; unmatched bases: 23. The DNA for the CDR3 is TGTGCCAGCAGCTCCAATTATGTAGCGGGGGTAGACAGGGCTTACCAAGAGACCCAGTACTTC. Its protein product is CASSSNYVAGVDRAYQETQYF.

V and J are TRBV20-1 and TRBJ2-7, with D possibly matching TRBD2 (6 bases). This CDR3 is 14 amino acids long. V gave up 1 base and J gave up 2 bases, with 12 bases separating them. Germline CDR1 and CDR2: DFQATT and SNEGSKA (reference sequence). The CDR3 region is CSARVQAGPYEQYF. The CDR3 bases are TGCAGTGCTAGAGTTCAGGCGGGACCCTACGAGCAGTACTTC.

The sample holds a few counts of this clonotype. The J gene is TRBJ2-7, the V gene TRBV20-1; 9 bases match TRBD2. Germline CDR1 and CDR2: DFQATT and SNEGSKA (reference sequence). J gave up 5 bases and V 3 bases, and 5 bases lay outside the gene matches. The CDR3 extends over 13 amino acids. This chain's CDR3 is CSASGGRDHEQYF. The DNA for the CDR3 is TGCAGTGCTAGTGGCGGGAGGGACCACGAGCAGTACTTC.

This chain connects TRBV20-1 to TRBJ2-7; tentative D call: TRBD2 (6 bases). This CDR3 is 14 amino acids long. Germline-derived CDR1 and CDR2 are DFQATT and SNEGSKA (reference sequence). Deletions cut 1 base from V and 3 bases from J, with 13 bases between. The DNA of the CDR3 is TGCAGTGCTAGAGGGCGGGACGCCTACTACGAGCAGTACTTC. The encoded protein is CSARGRDAYYEQYF.

This clonotype was counted a few times. The gene calls are TRBV20-1 and TRBJ1-5; D gene ambiguous. V was clipped by 3 bases and J by 4 bases, with 7 bases between them. The CDR3 is made up of 12 amino acids. Looked up from germline, CDR1 is DFQATT and CDR2 is SNEGSKA (reference sequence). CDR3 bases: TGCAGTGCTAGTAGGGTGAATCAGCCCCAGCATTTT. Translated: CSASRVNQPQHF.

The chain carries TRBV7-9 and TRBJ2-1; no firm D call. V lost 5 bases to trimming and J lost 4 bases, with 12 bases between them. The CDR3 is 14 residues long. Germline V gene sequence: CDR1 SEHNR, CDR2 FQNEAQ (reference sequence). CDR3 loop: CASSLTLRYNEQFF. For the CDR3, the DNA is TGTGCCAGCAGCCTTACCTTGAGGTACAATGAGCAGTTCTTC.

The chain combines TRBV28 with TRBJ2-5; no firm D call. CDR3 length equals 15 residues. Trimming took off 7 bases at V and 4 bases at J, with 19 bases between the two ends. From germline, CDR1 is MDHEN and CDR2 SYDVKM. The CDR3 protein is CASIHNIVSRETQYF. The CDR3 bases are TGTGCCAGCATTCATAATATCGTGTCTCGAGAGACCCAGTACTTC. Together with reference TRBV28 and TRBJ2-5, the CDR3 gives the full variable domain: DVKVTQSSRYLVKRTGEKVFLECVQDMDHENMFWYRQDPGLGLRLIYFSYDVKMKEKGDIPEGYSVSREKKERFSLILESASTNQTSMYLCASIHNIVSRETQYFGPGTRLLVL.

Only one count was recorded for this clonotype. The chain couples TRBV20-1 to TRBJ2-4; D may be TRBD2 (6 bases). The J call may be mistaken, given a closer DNA end match to TRBJ2-7. In germline, CDR1 is DFQATT, CDR2 SNEGSKA (reference sequence). The CDR3 extends over 15 amino acids. CDR3 in amino acids: CSAREGLAYTYEQYF. The CDR3 DNA reads TGCAGTGCTAGAGAAGGGCTAGCGTATACCTACGAGCAGTACTTC.

This clonotype has more than one count but fewer than ten. The CDR3 coding sequence is TGTGCCAGCAGCTTTAGCGGAGATACGCAGTATTTT. The encoded protein is CASSFSGDTQYF. V usage is TRBV7-6 and J usage is TRBJ2-3; D might be TRBD2 (6 bases). V dropped 3 bases and J dropped 5 bases, with 6 bases sitting between them. The CDR3 spans 12 residues. Germline CDR1 is SGHVS and CDR2 is FNYEAQ.

The chain employs TRBV29-1 and TRBJ1-1, with D hard to call. Trimming pared 7 bases from V and 5 bases from J, leaving 17 bases between. The CDR3 consists of 13 residues. Germline CDR1 and CDR2: SQVTM and ANQGSEA. CDR3: CSGAIAGWTEAFF. Here the CDR3 DNA reads TGCAGCGGGGCTATAGCAGGTTGGACTGAAGCTTTCTTT.

The V gene is TRBV18, the J gene TRBJ2-5; no firm D call. CDR3 size: 12 residues. The ends were cut back, 2 bases at V and 1 base at J, with 2 bases in the middle. Germline CDR1 reads KGHSH; CDR2 reads LQKENI. CDR3 coding DNA: TGTGCCAGCTCACCAATCCAAGAGACCCAGTACTTC. Its protein is CASSPIQETQYF.

The chain employs TRBV10-3 and TRBJ2-7; TRBD1 aligns across 9 bases. The V and J ends lost 2 bases and 2 bases, in that order; junction bases with no gene match: 4. Germline V gene data show CDR1 as ENHRY and CDR2 as SYGVKD. The CDR3 has 15 residues. Here the CDR3 DNA reads TGTGCCATCAGTGAGCCGGGACAGGGCACCTACGAGCAGTACTTC. Translation: CAISEPGQGTYEQYF.

The J gene is TRBJ2-7, the V gene TRBV10-2, with unresolved D. Germline CDR1 reads WSHSY; CDR2 reads SAAADI. There are 16 residues in the CDR3. V lost 3 bases, J lost 3 bases, and 18 bases lay in between. CDR3 coding DNA: TGCGCCAGCAGTGATTTGGGTAACCTTAGGGACTACGAGCAGTACTTC. Encoded protein: CASSDLGNLRDYEQYF.

This clonotype has a handful of counts. This sequence joins TRBV20-1 and TRBJ2-6; 7 bases map to TRBD1. CDR3 length: 15 amino acids. The J segment lost 7 bases and the V segment lost 0 bases, leaving 6 bases of the junction unmatched. CDR1 is DFQATT and CDR2 is SNEGSKA in the germline V gene (reference sequence). The CDR3 DNA sequence: TGCAGTGCTAGAGAACAGGGGCTCACAGCCAACGTCCTGACTTTC. Amino acid sequence: CSAREQGLTANVLTF.